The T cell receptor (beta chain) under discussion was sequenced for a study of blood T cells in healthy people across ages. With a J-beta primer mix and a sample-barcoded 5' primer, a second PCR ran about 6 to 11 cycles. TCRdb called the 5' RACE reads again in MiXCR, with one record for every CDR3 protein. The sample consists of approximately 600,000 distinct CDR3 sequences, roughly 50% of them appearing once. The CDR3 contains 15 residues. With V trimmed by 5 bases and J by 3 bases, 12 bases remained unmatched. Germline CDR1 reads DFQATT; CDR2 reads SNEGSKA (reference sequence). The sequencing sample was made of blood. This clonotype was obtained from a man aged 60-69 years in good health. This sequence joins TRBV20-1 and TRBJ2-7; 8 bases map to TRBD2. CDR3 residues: CSAGQGGGPYYEQYF. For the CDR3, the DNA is TGCAGTGCTGGCCAAGGCGGGGGGCCTTACTACGAGCAGTACTTC.